This TCR beta chain was documented in a study of blood T cells in healthy people across ages. General study points: A conclusive naive versus antigen-experienced comparison was prevented by the unsorted PBMCs. Because donor CMV status was unknown, expanded clonotype changes were possibly confounded. It was the long-lived donors that had more naive CD4+ cells and higher diversity than aged donors.

Isolation yielded PBMCs, at least 7 million per sample, in every case. A J-beta primer mix and a sample-barcoded 5' primer were used in a second PCR of about 7 to 12 cycles. TCRdb itself ran the 5' RACE reads through MiXCR, one entry per CDR3 protein. The sample lists hundreds of thousands of distinct CDR3 sequences, approximately 40% occurring once. This clonotype was seen repeatedly, ten times or more. Antigen unknown. A much bigger clone sits one base away, suggesting this may be a read error. From germline, CDR1 is SGHRS and CDR2 YFSETQ. The CDR3 consists of 16 residues. The chain uses TRBV5-1 and TRBJ2-1; either TRBD1 or TRBD2 may fit D (6 bases each). The J call may be incorrect, as the DNA end agrees better with TRBJ2-7. The origin of this receptor is a man at least 80 years old in good health. Sequencing used blood. In nucleotides, the CDR3 is TGCGCCAGCAGCTTGGTAGGGGGAGGCTCCTACAATGAGCAGTACTTC. This gives the protein CASSLVGGGSYNEQYF.